This T cell receptor beta chain was sequenced in a study of T cell responses to AZD1222 COVID-19 vaccine. Study-wide results and limits: In a largely white British group with more females than males, clonal diversity was possibly underestimated. Spike-specific TCR repertoires showed rising breadth and depth after two AZD1222 doses.

Worth noting for this clone: Antigen unknown. At one of its ends the junction is not consistent with the germline gene, which may arise from a read error.

Here immunoSEQ multiplex PCR was the method, and the copy in TCRdb shows in-frame clones only, minus some. This table holds more than 95,000 clones, roughly 91% found once. The TCR originated in an adult who received the AZD1222 COVID-19 vaccine. The sequencing here drew on peripheral blood, taken 28 days after the second AZD1222 dose.

The CDR3 here is CASSLDRELKYF. The CDR3, as DNA: TGCGCCAGCAGCTTGGACAGGGAATTGAAGTATTTC. The chain recombines TRBV5-1 with TRBJ2-7; tentatively, D is TRBD1 (6 bases). The CDR3 runs 12 residues. From germline, CDR1 is SGHRS and CDR2 YFSETQ.